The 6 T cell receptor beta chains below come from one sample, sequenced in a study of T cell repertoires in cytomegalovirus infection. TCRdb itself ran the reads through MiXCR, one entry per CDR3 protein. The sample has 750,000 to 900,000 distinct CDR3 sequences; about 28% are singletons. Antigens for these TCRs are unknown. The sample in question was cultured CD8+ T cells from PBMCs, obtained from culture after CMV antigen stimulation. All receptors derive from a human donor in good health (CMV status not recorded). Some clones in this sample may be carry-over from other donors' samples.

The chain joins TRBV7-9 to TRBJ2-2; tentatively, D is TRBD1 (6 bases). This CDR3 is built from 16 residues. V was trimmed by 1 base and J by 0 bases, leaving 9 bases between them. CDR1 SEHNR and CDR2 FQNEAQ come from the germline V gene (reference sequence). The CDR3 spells CASSLGTGSNTGELFF. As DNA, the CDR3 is TGTGCCAGCAGCTTAGGTACAGGGTCGAACACCGGGGAGCTGTTTTTT.

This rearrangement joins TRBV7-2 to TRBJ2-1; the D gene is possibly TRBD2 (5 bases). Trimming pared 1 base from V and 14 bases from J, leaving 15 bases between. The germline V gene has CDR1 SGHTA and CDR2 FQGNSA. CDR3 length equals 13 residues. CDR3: CASSLEGSPEEFF. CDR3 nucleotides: TGTGCCAGCAGCTTAGAGGGCTCCCCGGAGGAGTTCTTC.

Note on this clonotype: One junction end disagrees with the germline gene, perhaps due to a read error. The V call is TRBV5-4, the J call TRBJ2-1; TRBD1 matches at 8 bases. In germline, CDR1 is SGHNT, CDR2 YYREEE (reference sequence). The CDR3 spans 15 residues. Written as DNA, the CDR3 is TGTGCCAGCAGCCGAGACAGGGGAGCTAGGGATGAACAGTTCTTC. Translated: CASSRDRGARDEQFF.

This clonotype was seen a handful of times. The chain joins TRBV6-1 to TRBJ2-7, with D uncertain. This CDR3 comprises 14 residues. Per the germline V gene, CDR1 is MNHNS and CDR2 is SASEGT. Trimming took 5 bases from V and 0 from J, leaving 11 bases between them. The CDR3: CASSPRGDSYEQYV. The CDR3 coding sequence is TGTGCCAGCAGTCCCCGTGGGGACTCCTACGAGCAGTACGTC.

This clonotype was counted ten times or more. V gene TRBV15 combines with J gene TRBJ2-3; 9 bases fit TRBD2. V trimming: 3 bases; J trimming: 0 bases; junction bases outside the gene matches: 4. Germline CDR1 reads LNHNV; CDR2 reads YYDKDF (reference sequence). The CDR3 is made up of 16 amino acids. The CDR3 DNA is TGTGCCACCAGCAGTTCCGGGACTAGCAGCACAGATACGCAGTATTTT. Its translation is CATSSSGTSSTDTQYF. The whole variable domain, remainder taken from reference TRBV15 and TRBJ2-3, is DAMVIQNPRYQVTQFGKPVTLSCSQTLNHNVMYWYQQKSSQAPKLLFHYYDKDFNNEADTPDNFQSRRPNTSFCFLDIRSPGLGDTAMYLCATSSSGTSSTDTQYFGPGTRLTVL.

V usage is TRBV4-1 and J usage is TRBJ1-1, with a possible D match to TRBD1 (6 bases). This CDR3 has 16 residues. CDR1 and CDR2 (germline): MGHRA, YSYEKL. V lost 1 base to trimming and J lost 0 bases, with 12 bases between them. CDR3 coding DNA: TGCGCCAGCAGCCAAGCGGGGGCGGCCATGAACACTGAAGCTTTCTTT. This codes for CASSQAGAAMNTEAFF.